These T cell receptor beta chains were read from a single sample in a study of OX40 agonist ivuxolimab in advanced cancers. TCRdb keeps only in-frame clones here, not all; method: immunoSEQ multiplex PCR. The table has tens of thousands of clones, nearly 85% seen once. The starting material was CD4+ or CD8+ T cells sorted from blood, obtained in a trial of the OX40 agonist ivuxolimab. The source of these receptors is an adult with an advanced solid tumor such as melanoma, head and neck, liver or kidney cancer. The conserved cysteine and the conserved F or W are not part of the CDR3 here.

V	length	J	CDR3
TRBV27	13	TRBJ1-5	ASNPSFQGNQPQH
TRBV2	9	TRBJ2-1	ASSPLDEQF
TRBV7-2	13	TRBJ2-2	ASSLRAGNTGELF
TRBV6-1	13	TRBJ1-5	ASSIQLRGNQPQH
TRBV5-1	14	TRBJ2-3	ASSFPSPRGTDTQY
TRBV28	16	TRBJ1-1	ASTPLGYRDRVFVIAF
TRBV19	14	TRBJ2-3	ASSRGLAGATDTQY
TRBV30	11	TRBJ2-3	AFYFRGTDTQY
TRBV6-6	11	TRBJ1-1	ASSYPLNTEAF
TRBV9	12	TRBJ2-5	ASSVLGQLETQY
TRBV5-1	13	TRBJ2-1	ASSLGSGAYNEQF
TRBV2	9	TRBJ1-5	ASSGDQPQH
TRBV28	13	TRBJ1-5	ASSPPQGIGQPQH
TRBV19	13	TRBJ2-4	ASSRTEVAKNIQY
TRBV6-1	12	TRBJ2-7	ASSGTGTSKGQY
TRBV4-3	12	TRBJ2-7	ASSQGQGSYEQY
TRBV5-4	12	TRBJ2-2	ASSIGQGSGELF
TRBV19	14	TRBJ1-5	ASKTSGQYSNQPQH
TRBV10-3	11	TRBJ1-2	AMGTDSNYGYT
TRBV2	13	TRBJ1-4	ASRRNDRANEKLF
TRBV19	13	TRBJ1-5	ASSTVPGQGQPQH
TRBV10-3	12	TRBJ2-1	AISDGGLYNEQF
TRBV18	11	TRBJ1-1	ASSQQGYTEAF
TRBV29-1	13	TRBJ2-3	SVRRTSGSADTQY
TRBV15	11	TRBJ2-2	ATSQGRSGELF
TRBV5-4	15	TRBJ2-6	ASSLAGANSGANVLT
TRBV11-2	13	TRBJ2-2	ASSPALWGTGELF
TRBV29-1	16	TRBJ1-2	SVEGDSHLQKANYGYT
TRBV19	13	TRBJ2-5	ASSIASRGRETQY
TRBV5-5	14	TRBJ1-4	ASSLTRGPFNEKLF
TRBV4-2	12	TRBJ1-2	ASSQQQANYGYT
TRBV10-3	12	TRBJ1-5	AISDGQGYQPQH
TRBV11-3	13	TRBJ1-2	ASSLRGQGNYGYT
TRBV2	12	TRBJ2-7	ASSKDAFSYEQY
TRBV5-5	13	TRBJ2-5	ASSEQGAQAETQY
TRBV25-1	11	TRBJ2-7	ASSARGDNEQY
TRBV4-1	14	TRBJ2-6	ASSQDWGPGANVLT
TRBV5-1	14	TRBJ2-7	ASSLAILAGSYEQY
TRBV10-3	11	TRBJ2-2	AISAGGAGELF
TRBV27	12	TRBJ2-2	ASRRGQDHGELF
TRBV21-1	14	TRBJ1-6	ASRQKQRVPDSPLH
TRBV7-2	13	TRBJ2-5	ASSLGPGLQETQY
TRBV6-5	13	TRBJ1-5	ASRLTTGGNQPQH
TRBV2	11	TRBJ2-2	ASSYTDTGELF
TRBV2	11	TRBJ2-7	ASSGGITYEQY
TRBV7-2	13	TRBJ2-7	ASSQGLADSYEQY
TRBV6-1	14	TRBJ2-7	ASSDGLAGGPSEQY
TRBV5-4	13	TRBJ2-4	ASSLYSGTGDIQY
TRBV4-3	11	TRBJ2-3	ASSLGRGDTQY
TRBV28	16	TRBJ1-3	ASTSRGRYTASGNTIY
TRBV5-1	15	TRBJ2-2	ASSFIPGQMDLRELF
TRBV25-1	11	TRBJ1-2	ASSEHPYYGYT
TRBV2	12	TRBJ2-1	ASTGTSSYNEQF
TRBV2	13	TRBJ2-1	ASTRASSSYNEQF